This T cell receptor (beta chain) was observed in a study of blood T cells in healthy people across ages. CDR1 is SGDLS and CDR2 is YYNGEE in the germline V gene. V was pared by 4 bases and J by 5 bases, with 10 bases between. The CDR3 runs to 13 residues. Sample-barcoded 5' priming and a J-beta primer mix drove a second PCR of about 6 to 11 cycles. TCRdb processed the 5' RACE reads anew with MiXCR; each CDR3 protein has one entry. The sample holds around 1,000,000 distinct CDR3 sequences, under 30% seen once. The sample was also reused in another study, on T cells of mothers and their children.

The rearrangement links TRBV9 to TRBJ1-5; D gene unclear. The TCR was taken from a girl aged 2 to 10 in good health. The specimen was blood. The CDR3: CASSSGRDQPQHF. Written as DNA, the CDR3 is TGTGCCAGCAGCTCCGGACGGGATCAGCCCCAGCATTTT.